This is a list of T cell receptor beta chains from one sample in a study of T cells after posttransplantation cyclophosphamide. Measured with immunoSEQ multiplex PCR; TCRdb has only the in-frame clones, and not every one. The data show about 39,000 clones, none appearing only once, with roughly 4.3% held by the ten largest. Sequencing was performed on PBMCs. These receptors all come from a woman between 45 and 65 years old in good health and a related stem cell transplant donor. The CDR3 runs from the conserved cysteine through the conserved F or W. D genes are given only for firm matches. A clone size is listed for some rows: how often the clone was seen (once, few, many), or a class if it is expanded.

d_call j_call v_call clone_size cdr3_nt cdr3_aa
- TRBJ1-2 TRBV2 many TGTGCCAGGGGTTTTGGGGGGATGAACTATGGCTACACCTTC CARGFGGMNYGYTF
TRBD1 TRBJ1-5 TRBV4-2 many TGTGCCAGCAGCCTTCGGGACAGGGATAGCAATCAGCCCCAGCATTTT CASSLRDRDSNQPQHF
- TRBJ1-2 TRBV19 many TGTGCCAGTACCCGGGTGGGCATCCAGGGGTCAGGCCTCGATGGCTACACCTTC CASTRVGIQGSGLDGYTF
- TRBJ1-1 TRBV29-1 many TGCAGCGTAAAGGGGGGGCTGAACACTGAAGCTTTCTTT CSVKGGLNTEAFF
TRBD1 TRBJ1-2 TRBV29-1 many TGCAGCGTTAGAGACAGGGCGGATGGCTACACCTTC CSVRDRADGYTF
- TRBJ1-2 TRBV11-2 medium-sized TGTGCCAGCAGCTTAAGTATCGGGGGAACGAACTATGGCTACACCTTC CASSLSIGGTNYGYTF
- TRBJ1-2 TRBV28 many TGTGCCGTCCCCCAGGGGACATTAGATGGCTACACCTTC CAVPQGTLDGYTF
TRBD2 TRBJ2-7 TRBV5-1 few TGCGCCAGCAGCGCCGCCACTAGCGGGGGATACGAGCAGTACTTC CASSAATSGGYEQYF
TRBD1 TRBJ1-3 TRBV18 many TGTGCCAGCTCACCAAATTCCAGGGGGGACACCATATATTTT CASSPNSRGDTIYF
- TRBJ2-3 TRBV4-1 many TGCGCCAGCAGCCAAATGGGACGCAGGGGAGATACGCAGTATTTT CASSQMGRRGDTQYF
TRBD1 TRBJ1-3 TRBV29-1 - TGCAGCGTAATACAGGCCGGGACAGGGGGCTTTTTTGGAAACACCATATATTTT CSVIQAGTGGFFGNTIYF
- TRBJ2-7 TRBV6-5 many TGTGCCAGCAGAGCGGACTACGAGCAGTACTTC CASRADYEQYF
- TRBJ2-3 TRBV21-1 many TGTGCCAGCAGCAAACTGACGCGGGGGGGTTCCACAGATACGCAGTATTTT CASSKLTRGGSTDTQYF
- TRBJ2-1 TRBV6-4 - TGTGCCAGCAGTGACTCGGGTGGGGCACGCCTCAATGAGCAGTTCTTC CASSDSGGARLNEQFF
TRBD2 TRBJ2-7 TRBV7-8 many TGTGCCAGCAGCGAACCTCCTAGCGGGGGACTCGTCTACGAGCAGTACTTC CASSEPPSGGLVYEQYF
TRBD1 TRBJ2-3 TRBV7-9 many TGTGCCAGCAGCCGTACTTCAACCGGGACAGGGAGTTGGGATACGCAGTATTTT CASSRTSTGTGSWDTQYF
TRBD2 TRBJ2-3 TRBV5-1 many TGCGCCAGCAGCTTGGGACTAGCGGGGATCACAGATACGCAGTATTTT CASSLGLAGITDTQYF
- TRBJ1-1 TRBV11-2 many TGTGCCAGCAGCTTAATGCGAAACACTGAAGCTTTCTTT CASSLMRNTEAFF
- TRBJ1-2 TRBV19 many TGTGCCAGTATGGGTTCGTACCGAACTAGCTACACCTTC CASMGSYRTSYTF
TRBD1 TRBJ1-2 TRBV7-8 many TGTGCCAGCAGCTTAACTCAGGGGGCTGGCGGCTACACCTTC CASSLTQGAGGYTF
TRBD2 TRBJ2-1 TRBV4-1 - TGCGCCAGCAGCCAAGACCGGACTAGCGGGGGCAATGAGCAGTTCTTC CASSQDRTSGGNEQFF
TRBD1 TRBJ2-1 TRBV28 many TGTGCCAGCAGTCCCAGGACAGGAAGGAGCTCCTACAATGAGCAGTTCTTC CASSPRTGRSSYNEQFF
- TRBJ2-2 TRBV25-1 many TGTGCCAGCGAGGCGTCGAACACCGGGGAGCTGTTTTTT CASEASNTGELFF
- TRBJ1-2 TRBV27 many TGTGCCAGCAGTTTGATTCAGGGAAAGGGGGGCTACACCTTC CASSLIQGKGGYTF
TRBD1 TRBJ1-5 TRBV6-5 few TGTGCCAGCAGTGTGGGGACAGGGATAAATCAGCCCCAGCATTTT CASSVGTGINQPQHF
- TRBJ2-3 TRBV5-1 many TGCGCCAGCAGCTTGCGGGCAGGGGCTGATACGCAGTATTTT CASSLRAGADTQYF
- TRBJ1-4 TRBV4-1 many TGCGCCAGCAGCCAATACCCAGACGGGGGTGGTGAAAAACTGTTTTTT CASSQYPDGGGEKLFF
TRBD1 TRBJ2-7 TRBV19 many TGTGCCAGTAGTATAGGACAGGGCTACGAGCAGTACTTC CASSIGQGYEQYF
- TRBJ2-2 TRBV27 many TGTGCCAGCAGTTTTTCGAGAACCGGGGAGCTGTTTTTT CASSFSRTGELFF
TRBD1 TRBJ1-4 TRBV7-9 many TGTGCCAGCAGCTTGGAGGGACAGGGCATGGTGGAACTGTTTTTT CASSLEGQGMVELFF
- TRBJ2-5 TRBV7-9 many TGTGCCAGCAGCTTAGGGAGGGGAGACCAGTACTTC CASSLGRGDQYF
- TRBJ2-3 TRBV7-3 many TGTGCCAGCAGCTTCGGAGGGTACACAGATACGCAGTATTTT CASSFGGYTDTQYF
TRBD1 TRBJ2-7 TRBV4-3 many TGCGCCAGCAGCCAAGACCCGGGACAGGGGGCATACGAGCAGTACTTC CASSQDPGQGAYEQYF
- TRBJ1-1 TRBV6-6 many TGTGCCAGCAGTTACCCCCCTACGAACACTGAAGCTTTCTTT CASSYPPTNTEAFF